This passage covers 9 T cell receptor beta chains from one sample sequenced in a study of T cell responses to AZD1222 COVID-19 vaccine. Some clones are missing from TCRdb's copy, which holds only in-frame ones; the method was immunoSEQ multiplex PCR. The table includes about 84,000 clones, 75% to 90% detected once. The sequencing used peripheral blood, collected 28 days after the second AZD1222 dose. These TCRs come from an adult who received the AZD1222 COVID-19 vaccine.

The chain carries TRBV6-1 and TRBJ1-4; tentative D call: TRBD1 (5 bases). Trimming removed 2 bases at V and 11 bases at J, with 18 bases between. Germline values: CDR1 MNHNS, CDR2 SASEGT. This CDR3 is 15 amino acids long. The CDR3 is CASSERAGWDRKLFF. CDR3 coding DNA: TGTGCCAGCAGTGAACGGGCAGGGTGGGATCGGAAACTGTTTTTT.

This clone was detected a few times. This chain connects TRBV6-1 to TRBJ1-5; maybe TRBD1 (5 bases). V lost 2 bases and J lost 1, with 9 bases in between. This CDR3 has 15 amino acids. Germline CDR1 and CDR2: MNHNS and SASEGT. DNA for the CDR3: TGTGCCAGCAGTGAACAGGGATTGAGCAATCAGCCCCAGCATTTT. Encoded protein: CASSEQGLSNQPQHF.

The V gene is TRBV24-1, the J gene TRBJ2-5; D not resolved. The germline V gene has CDR1 KGHDR and CDR2 SFDVKD. The length of the CDR3 is 15 residues. V lost 4 bases and J lost 1, with 12 bases in between. The CDR3 nucleotides read TGTGCCACCAGTGACCAACGGACGGCCCAAGAGACCCAGTACTTC. Translated, it gives CATSDQRTAQETQYF.

This clone was counted once. The chain is built from TRBV11-3 and TRBJ2-1, with D perhaps assigned TRBD1 or TRBD2 (5 bases each). The germline gives CDR1 SGHNT, CDR2 YENEEA. V gave up 5 bases and J gave up 4 bases, with 9 bases separating them. The CDR3 extends over 13 amino acids. The CDR3 sequence: CASSLGTYNEQFF. In DNA form, the CDR3 reads TGTGCCAGCAGCCTAGGGACGTACAATGAGCAGTTCTTC.

The chain carries TRBV30 and TRBJ1-6; D remains unclear. Germline loops: CDR1 GTSNPN, CDR2 SVGIG (reference sequence). This CDR3 contains 13 residues. Trimming removed 2 bases from V and 4 bases from J, with 6 bases in between. The CDR3 sequence is CAWSYPYNSPLHF. The CDR3 nucleotides are TGTGCCTGGAGTTACCCTTATAATTCACCCCTCCACTTT.

The chain is built from TRBV19 and TRBJ1-5; D ambiguous. The germline V gene encodes CDR1 LNHDA and CDR2 SQIVND (reference sequence). Trimming removed 7 bases at V and 0 bases at J, with 7 bases between. The CDR3 length is 13 residues. The CDR3 spells CASTQYSNQPQHF. The CDR3 DNA follows: TGTGCCAGTACACAGTATAGCAATCAGCCCCAGCATTTT.

J is TRBJ2-5 and V is TRBV18; a weak D match, TRBD2 (6 bases). CDR1 and CDR2 from the germline V gene are KGHSH and LQKENI. Between the trimmed V and J ends, which lost 6 bases and 0 bases, there was a span of 11 bases. This CDR3 has 14 amino acids. The CDR3 bases are TGTGCCAGCTCCCGCGGGACCAACCAAGAGACCCAGTACTTC. Translating it yields CASSRGTNQETQYF.

This clone was recorded once. The genes are TRBV14 and TRBJ2-1, with 8 bases identical to TRBD2. The germline gives CDR1 SGHDN, CDR2 FVKESK. The CDR3 runs 16 residues. V trimming: 5 bases; J trimming: 9 bases; junction bases outside the gene matches: 15. Written as DNA, the CDR3 is TGTGCCAGCAGCGGACCTAGGAGCGGGGGTTTTGGTGAGCAGTTCTTC. Amino acid sequence: CASSGPRSGGFGEQFF.

The gene calls are TRBV11-3 and TRBJ1-3, with D unresolved. The CDR3 has 13 residues. Germline assignment: CDR1 SGHNT and CDR2 YENEEA. Trimming pared 3 bases from V and 4 bases from J, leaving 7 bases between. The CDR3 loop is CASSLGTGNTIYF. The CDR3 DNA sequence: TGTGCCAGCAGCTTGGGTACCGGAAACACCATATATTTT.